The 13 T cell receptor beta chains below were found in one sample sequenced in a study of blood T cells in healthy people across ages. Primed by a sample-barcoded 5' primer and a J-beta primer mix, a second PCR proceeded for roughly 6 to 12 cycles. TCRdb ran MiXCR on the 5' RACE reads and lists one entry per CDR3 protein. The profile covers 790,000 or so distinct CDR3 sequences, with more than 50% appearing a single time and 25% to 30% taken by the ten largest. Input material: blood. The source of these receptors is a man in his forties or fifties in good health.

This clonotype occurred many times. The chain recombines TRBV5-1 with TRBJ2-6; the D is unclear. The CDR3 is 15 amino acids. Germline V gives CDR1 SGHRS, CDR2 YFSETQ. V lost 4 bases to trimming and J lost 1 base, with 9 bases between them. In DNA, the CDR3 is TGCGCCAGCAGCCACAAAGCATCTGGGGCCAACGTCCTGACTTTC. This codes for CASSHKASGANVLTF.

The V call is TRBV5-5, the J call TRBJ2-5, with 8 bases aligning to TRBD2. The V gene's germline CDR1 is SGHKS and CDR2 YYEKEE (reference sequence). V gave up 7 bases and J gave up 2 bases; unmatched junction bases: 10. The CDR3 totals 15 residues. The DNA of the CDR3 is TGTGCCAGCGGACGGGAGGGGGGAAGACAAGAGACCCAGTACTTC. Its translation is CASGREGGRQETQYF.

The chain couples TRBV5-1 to TRBJ1-5; 9 bases are shared with TRBD1. The CDR3 loop spans 14 amino acids. V gave up 4 bases and J gave up 7 bases; unmatched junction bases: 6. CDR1 is SGHRS and CDR2 is YFSETQ in the germline V gene. The CDR3 coding sequence is TGCGCCAGCAGCGCGGGACAGGGCAGCCAGCCCCAGCATTTT. Translating gives CASSAGQGSQPQHF.

This clonotype was seen only a few times. The chain carries TRBV7-2 and TRBJ1-4; TRBD1 matches 7 bases. CDR1 is SGHTA and CDR2 is FQGNSA in the germline V gene. The CDR3 covers 14 residues. With V trimmed by 3 bases and J by 6 bases, 4 bases remained unmatched. The CDR3 DNA is TGTGCCAGCAGCTTCATACAGGGGTATGAAAAACTGTTTTTT. It specifies CASSFIQGYEKLFF.

This chain joins TRBV5-6 and TRBJ2-3; TRBD2 is a possible D gene (7 bases). This CDR3 contains 14 residues. Germline assignment: CDR1 SGHDT and CDR2 YYEEEE. The ends were cut back, 7 bases at V and 2 bases at J, with 14 bases in the middle. The CDR3 loop reads CASGRGGATDTQYF. The CDR3 nucleotides are TGTGCCAGCGGGAGGGGGGGGGCCACAGATACGCAGTATTTT. The whole variable domain, remainder taken from reference TRBV5-6 and TRBJ2-3, is DAGVTQSPTHLIKTRGQQVTLRCSPKSGHDTVSWYQQALGQGPQFIFQYYEEEERQRGNFPDRFSGHQFPNYSSELNVNALLLGDSALYLCASGRGGATDTQYFGPGTRLTVL.

The CDR3 coding sequence is TGTGCCAGCAGCCCCAAGAGACTAGCGGGAGACACAGATACGCAGTATTTT. Translating it yields CASSPKRLAGDTDTQYF. The rearrangement links TRBV7-9 to TRBJ2-3; 12 positions agree with TRBD2. This CDR3 has 17 amino acids. Germline values: CDR1 SEHNR, CDR2 FQNEAQ (reference sequence). The ends lost 5 bases at V and 2 bases at J; junction bases unmatched: 8.

At least ten counts were recorded for this clonotype. The V gene is TRBV24-1, the J gene TRBJ2-3, with unresolved D. This CDR3 has 14 amino acids. Trimming stripped 7 bases from V and 0 bases from J, with 10 bases between. Germline V gene lookup returns CDR1 KGHDR and CDR2 SFDVKD. The CDR3 DNA reads as TGTGCCACCAGCCGGATTTCGAGCACAGATACGCAGTATTTT. Translated, it gives CATSRISSTDTQYF.

V gene TRBV20-1 combines with J gene TRBJ1-3; 7 positions match TRBD1. Germline CDR1 is DFQATT and CDR2 is SNEGSKA (reference sequence). CDR3 length: 15 residues. The junction had 7 bases not matched to a gene; V was cut back by 5 bases and J by 0 bases. In DNA, the CDR3 is TGCAGTGCTGTAACGACAGGGTACTCTGGAAACACCATATATTTT. Its protein product is CSAVTTGYSGNTIYF.

There are a few counts of this clonotype. CDR3 DNA: TGTGCCAGCAGTTATCAAGCGGTCGGCACAGATACGCAGTATTTT. It encodes CASSYQAVGTDTQYF. This chain joins TRBV6-2 or TRBV6-3 and TRBJ2-3, with D maybe TRBD2 (5 bases). The CDR3 extends over 15 amino acids. V shed 3 bases and J shed 1 base, with 11 bases lying between them. The germline CDR1 and CDR2 sequences are MNHEY and SVGEGT.

V and J are TRBV29-1 and TRBJ2-7; the D is unclear. V lost 8 bases, J lost 5 bases, and 19 bases lay in between. CDR1 and CDR2 from the germline V gene are SQVTM and ANQGSEA. The CDR3 is made up of 13 amino acids. The CDR3 DNA reads as TGCAGCCCCTGCATAGGGCAGATCCACGAGCAGTACTTC. It translates to CSPCIGQIHEQYF.

The V and J genes are TRBV11-3 and TRBJ2-1; 7 bases map to TRBD2. The V segment lost 1 base and the J segment 2 bases; nucleotides outside the gene matches: 20. CDR1 and CDR2 (germline): SGHNT, YENEEA. The CDR3 is 21 amino acids. CDR3 DNA: TGTGCCAGCAGCTTAGTCCTTCAGCCCCGCGTTTGGGGGGGTACCTACAATGAGCAGTTCTTC. Its translation is CASSLVLQPRVWGGTYNEQFF.

Only a few counts were recorded for this clonotype. The chain carries TRBV3-1 and TRBJ2-7, with D possibly matching TRBD2 (5 bases). The CDR3 spans 13 residues. Germline-derived CDR1 and CDR2 are LGHDT and YNNKEL (reference sequence). The germline V and J ends were trimmed by 3 bases and 2 bases, with 8 bases remaining between them. Here the CDR3 reads CASSQGSTYEQYF. The DNA for the CDR3 is TGTGCCAGCAGCCAGGGGAGTACCTACGAGCAGTACTTC.

The chain combines TRBV7-9 with TRBJ2-7, with TRBD2 matching 7 bases. This CDR3 contains 16 residues. V was clipped by 1 base and J by 2 bases; unmatched bases: 8. Germline values: CDR1 SEHNR, CDR2 FQNEAQ (reference sequence). Here the CDR3 reads CASSLVGEGPPYEQYF. The CDR3 region has the DNA TGTGCCAGCAGCTTAGTCGGGGAGGGTCCCCCCTACGAGCAGTACTTC. Supplemented by reference TRBV7-9 and TRBJ2-7, the full variable domain reads DTGVSQNPRHKITKRGQNVTFRCDPISEHNRLYWYRQTLGQGPEFLTYFQNEAQLEKSRLLSDRFSAERPKGSFSTLEIQRTEQGDSAMYLCASSLVGEGPPYEQYFGPGTRLTVT.